What follows are 31 T cell receptor beta chains derived from one specimen sequenced in a study of patients and donors after allogeneic stem cell transplantation. TCRdb itself ran the RT-PCR reads through MiXCR, one entry per CDR3 protein. The sample holds about 160,000 distinct CDR3 sequences, about a third seen once. The sample taken for sequencing was blood, either unsorted or a sorted T cell fraction (not recorded which). The receptors here all came from a human donor who was either an allogeneic HSCT recipient or a stem cell or donor lymphocyte infusion donor (not recorded which). It is not recorded whose cells these are; they may come from a transplant donor.

This rearrangement joins TRBV9 to TRBJ2-3; D gene uncertain. The V end was cut by 0 bases, the J end by 4 bases, with 6 bases between. This CDR3 comprises 13 residues. The germline V gene has CDR1 SGDLS and CDR2 YYNGEE. The DNA for the CDR3 is TGTGCCAGCAGCGTAGTTGTCCCAGATACGCAGTATTTT. Residues: CASSVVVPDTQYF.

The chain uses TRBV12-3 or TRBV12-4 and TRBJ1-3, with TRBD1 matching over 8 bases. V shed 3 bases, J shed 4 bases, and the junction held 8 bases outside the gene matches. This CDR3 comprises 16 residues. Written as DNA, the CDR3 is TGTGCCAGCAGTTTGGGAGCCAGGGGGCGAGGAAACACCATATATTTT. Translated: CASSLGARGRGNTIYF.

This chain uses TRBV10-3 with TRBJ1-1; 7 nucleotides match TRBD1. This CDR3 has 17 amino acids. V was clipped by 0 bases and J by 4 bases; unmatched bases: 11. Germline loops: CDR1 ENHRY, CDR2 SYGVKD. CDR3 sequence: CAISESVRQGTATEAFF. CDR3 DNA: TGTGCCATCAGTGAGTCCGTCAGACAGGGAACGGCCACTGAAGCTTTCTTT.

About this clonotype itself: Germline and junction disagree at one end, which may indicate a read error. This chain uses TRBV6-2 or TRBV6-3 with TRBJ1-6; D is undetermined. This CDR3 comprises 14 residues. Germline V gives CDR1 MNHEY, CDR2 SVGEGT. In DNA form, the CDR3 reads TGTACCAGCAGGACCCAGCCCTATAATTCACCCCTCCACTTT. It is translated as CTSRTQPYNSPLHF.

The V and J genes are TRBV6-5 and TRBJ1-6; TRBD1 matches 7 bases. The V segment lost 5 bases and the J segment 6 bases; nucleotides outside the gene matches: 4. The germline CDR1 and CDR2 sequences are MNHEY and SVGAGI. The CDR3 is 14 residues long. The CDR3 nucleotides are TGTGCCAGCAGTCGCAACAGGGGTAATTCACCCCTCCACTTT. As protein: CASSRNRGNSPLHF.

V is TRBV4-3 and J is TRBJ2-3, with unresolved D. There are 13 residues in the CDR3. Germline loops: CDR1 LGHNA, CDR2 YSLEER. The V end lost 0 bases, the J end lost 10 bases, and 11 bases lay between the germline ends. CDR3 nucleotides: TGCGCCAGCAGCCAAGATACCCCTGGGGCGCAGTATTTT. The encoded protein is CASSQDTPGAQYF.

This clonotype turned up a few times. The rearrangement joins TRBV29-1 to TRBJ2-3; D uncertain. The germline V and J ends were trimmed by 2 bases and 2 bases, with 11 bases remaining between them. CDR3 size: 14 residues. Germline CDR1 is SQVTM and CDR2 is ANQGSEA. CDR3 DNA: TGCAGCGTTGAAAAAACCGCATACACAGATACGCAGTATTTT. Translated: CSVEKTAYTDTQYF.

CDR3 DNA sequence: TGTGCCAGCCATGCGGGGTCCGGAAACACCATATATTTT. Translated: CASHAGSGNTIYF. J is TRBJ1-3 and V is TRBV6-1; D remains unclear. The germline gives CDR1 MNHNS, CDR2 SASEGT. The length of the CDR3 is 13 residues. V gave up 8 bases and J gave up 4 bases, with 12 bases separating them.

The chain couples TRBV10-3 to TRBJ1-2; D is uncertain. The germline gives CDR1 ENHRY, CDR2 SYGVKD. V shed 4 bases and J shed 4 bases, with 10 bases lying between them. This CDR3 is 13 amino acids long. The CDR3 DNA follows: TGTGCCATCAGTGCGGCGGAACCCTATGGCTACACCTTC. The encoded protein is CAISAAEPYGYTF.

The chain employs TRBV12-3 or TRBV12-4 and TRBJ2-1; D is perhaps TRBD1 or TRBD2 (6 bases each). The CDR3 consists of 12 residues. With 3 bases removed from V and 8 bases from J, the gap between germline ends came to 8 bases. The CDR3 DNA reads as TGTGCCAGCAGTTTTGGGGGGCATGAGCAGTTCTTC. Its translation: CASSFGGHEQFF.

The chain uses TRBV29-1 and TRBJ1-5; D may be TRBD1 (6 bases). Trimming stripped 6 bases from V and 3 bases from J, with 12 bases between. This CDR3 is 13 amino acids long. CDR1 SQVTM and CDR2 ANQGSEA come from the germline V gene. The CDR3 reads CSVRDNFNQPQHF. For the CDR3, the DNA is TGCAGCGTCCGGGACAACTTCAATCAGCCCCAGCATTTT.

The rearrangement uses TRBV4-3 and TRBJ2-7; D perhaps matches TRBD1 (6 bases). This CDR3 has 15 residues. In germline, CDR1 is LGHNA, CDR2 YSLEER. Trimming removed 0 bases at V and 2 bases at J, with 11 bases between. CDR3 in DNA: TGCGCCAGCAGCCAAGACTGGACAGAACCCTACGAGCAGTACTTC. It yields the protein CASSQDWTEPYEQYF.

This chain joins TRBV9 and TRBJ2-1, with 8 bases lining up with TRBD2. This CDR3 comprises 15 residues. V was pared by 4 bases and J by 3 bases, with 6 bases of the junction left unmatched. Germline V CDR1 and CDR2: SGDLS, YYNGEE. The DNA of the CDR3 is TGTGCCAGCAGCCCTATTGCGGGGGGCTACAATGAGCAGTTCTTC. Translation gives CASSPIAGGYNEQFF.

This clonotype turned up a few times. The chain employs TRBV5-1 and TRBJ1-3; D is ambiguous. The CDR3 runs 18 residues. Germline V CDR1 and CDR2: SGHRS, YFSETQ. V was clipped by 0 bases and J by 0 bases, with 16 bases between them. The CDR3 DNA reads TGCGCCAGCAGCTTGGAGGGCAGGCCGAGTATCTCTGGAAACACCATATATTTT. It codes for CASSLEGRPSISGNTIYF. Full variable domain (missing parts from reference TRBV5-1 and TRBJ1-3): KAGVTQTPRYLIKTRGQQVTLSCSPISGHRSVSWYQQTPGQGLQFLFEYFSETQRNKGNFPGRFSGRQFSNSRSEMNVSTLELGDSALYLCASSLEGRPSISGNTIYFGEGSWLTVV.

The chain employs TRBV6-2 or TRBV6-3 and TRBJ1-1; D uncertain. Trimming took off 6 bases at V and 4 bases at J, with 15 bases between the two ends. The CDR3 totals 14 residues. CDR1 and CDR2 from the germline V gene are MNHEY and SVGEGT. The CDR3 sequence: CASRQRWTATEAFF. CDR3 bases: TGTGCCAGCAGACAGAGGTGGACGGCCACTGAAGCTTTCTTT.

CDR3 amino acids: CASSLGVLWPQHF. The CDR3 bases are TGTGCCAGCAGTTTGGGGGTTTTGTGGCCCCAGCATTTT. The V and J genes are TRBV12-3 or TRBV12-4 and TRBJ1-5, with D perhaps matching TRBD1 (5 bases). The CDR3 sequence is 13 residues long. Trimming shortened V by 3 bases and J by 9 bases, and 12 bases separated the two germline ends.

The chain carries TRBV27 and TRBJ1-5, with TRBD1 identical over 10 bases. The CDR3 loop spans 15 amino acids. The V and J ends lost 2 bases and 5 bases, in that order; junction bases with no gene match: 3. From germline, CDR1 is MNHEY and CDR2 SMNVEV (reference sequence). The CDR3 is CASSLGQGGYQPQHF. CDR3 nucleotides: TGTGCCAGCAGTTTAGGACAGGGGGGATATCAGCCCCAGCATTTT.

The chain has TRBV15 and TRBJ1-6, with a tentative D call TRBD1 (5 bases). This CDR3 is built from 14 residues. Germline CDR1 LNHNV, CDR2 YYDKDF (reference sequence). The germline V and J ends were trimmed by 8 bases and 6 bases, with 14 bases remaining between them. DNA for the CDR3: TGTGCCACCCGGCAGGGAGTACGTAATTCACCCCTCCACTTT. The encoded protein is CATRQGVRNSPLHF.

The rearrangement links TRBV2 to TRBJ1-4; D call uncertain. Germline-derived CDR1 and CDR2 are SNHLY and FYNNEI. V was clipped by 6 bases and J by 0 bases, with 17 bases between them. This CDR3 spans 17 amino acids. CDR3 bases: TGTGCCAGCAGCCCTGACCGAATCCTGGCAACTAATGAAAAACTGTTTTTT. It is translated as CASSPDRILATNEKLFF.

This clonotype was seen more than once but under ten times. The chain employs TRBV27 and TRBJ1-1, with D perhaps TRBD1 (6 bases). Trimming stripped 5 bases from V and 1 base from J, with 11 bases between. This CDR3 has 14 residues. Germline CDR1 reads MNHEY; CDR2 reads SMNVEV (reference sequence). CDR3 bases: TGTGCCAGCAGTCTGGGACACCCGAACACTGAAGCTTTCTTT. It translates to CASSLGHPNTEAFF.

The CDR3 DNA sequence: TGTGCCAGCAGTCCTCGGAGCAACCGGGACGCCCTTTGGGAAAAACTGTTTTTT. This gives the protein CASSPRSNRDALWEKLFF. V usage is TRBV28 and J usage is TRBJ1-4, with D perhaps matching TRBD1 (5 bases). Per germline, CDR1 MDHEN and CDR2 SYDVKM. Trimming took off 5 bases at V and 8 bases at J, with 27 bases between the two ends. The CDR3 has 18 residues. Drawing the rest from reference TRBV28 and TRBJ1-4, the complete variable domain is DVKVTQSSRYLVKRTGEKVFLECVQDMDHENMFWYRQDPGLGLRLIYFSYDVKMKEKGDIPEGYSVSREKKERFSLILESASTNQTSMYLCASSPRSNRDALWEKLFFGSGTQLSVL.

The rearrangement joins TRBV6-5 to TRBJ2-2, with TRBD2 as a possible D gene (5 bases). In germline, CDR1 is MNHEY, CDR2 SVGAGI. The CDR3 has 18 residues. Trimming took off 2 bases at V and 0 bases at J, with 16 bases between the two ends. The DNA of the CDR3 is TGTGCCAGCAGTTACATGAAGAGGGTGGGCTCGAACACCGGGGAGCTGTTTTTT. It encodes CASSYMKRVGSNTGELFF.

This clonotype was seen many times. The rearrangement uses TRBV12-3 or TRBV12-4 and TRBJ1-2; no clear D gene. The CDR3 has 16 residues. Trimming cost V 0 bases and J 0 bases, with 11 bases left between them. The CDR3 nucleotides read TGTGCCAGCAGTTTAGCGGCGGGCGCCGCTAACTATGGCTACACCTTC. Translated: CASSLAAGAANYGYTF.

This clonotype was picked up a small number of times. The V call is TRBV20-1, the J call TRBJ1-5; 8 bases map to TRBD1. CDR3 size: 18 residues. Per the germline V gene, CDR1 is DFQATT and CDR2 is SNEGSKA (reference sequence). V gave up 0 bases and J gave up 2 bases; unmatched junction bases: 12. CDR3 in amino acids: CSARDLDRGFMGNQPQHF. CDR3 in DNA: TGCAGTGCTAGAGATCTCGACAGGGGATTCATGGGCAATCAGCCCCAGCATTTT.

The rearrangement uses TRBV5-1 and TRBJ2-3; D is perhaps TRBD1 or TRBD2 (5 bases each). The CDR3 is 15 residues long. Per germline, CDR1 SGHRS and CDR2 YFSETQ. V lost 1 base, J lost 0 bases, and 9 bases lay in between. Written as DNA, the CDR3 is TGCGCCAGCAGCTTGCGGGGCCATAGCACAGATACGCAGTATTTT. It yields the protein CASSLRGHSTDTQYF.

This clonotype was picked up a small number of times. This chain uses TRBV7-9 with TRBJ1-2; no firm D call. The CDR3 is 13 residues long. Trimming cost V 6 bases and J 2 bases, with 10 bases left between them. CDR1 is SEHNR, CDR2 FQNEAQ, per germline (reference sequence). This chain's CDR3 is CASRAGRNYGYTF. CDR3 bases: TGTGCCAGCAGAGCCGGGAGAAACTATGGCTACACCTTC.

The rearrangement links TRBV7-2 to TRBJ1-5; D unresolved. CDR1 and CDR2 from the germline V gene are SGHTA and FQGNSA. This CDR3 is 16 amino acids long. Between the trimmed V and J ends, which lost 5 bases and 3 bases, there was a span of 17 bases. As DNA, the CDR3 is TGTGCCAGCAGCCTATTTGACATCCGGTCCAATCAGCCCCAGCATTTT. Protein: CASSLFDIRSNQPQHF.

This clonotype appeared a few times. The chain has TRBV12-3 or TRBV12-4 and TRBJ2-2; weak D call: TRBD1 (6 bases). Trimming took off 5 bases at V and 7 bases at J, with 17 bases between the two ends. The CDR3 is 15 amino acids. DNA for the CDR3: TGTGCCAGCAGTCCCCTCAGGGTGACAGGCGGGGAGCTGTTTTTT. Its protein is CASSPLRVTGGELFF.

V and J are TRBV12-3 or TRBV12-4 and TRBJ2-6; the D is unclear. There are 14 residues in the CDR3. The germline V and J ends were trimmed by 4 bases and 1 base, with 5 bases remaining between them. CDR3 sequence (DNA): TGTGCCAGCAGTTCCTTTTCTGGGGCCAACGTCCTGACTTTC. As protein: CASSSFSGANVLTF.

The chain carries TRBV27 and TRBJ1-1; D uncertain. The CDR3 is 14 amino acids. Trimming pared 4 bases from V and 6 bases from J, leaving 15 bases between. CDR1 and CDR2 from the germline V gene are MNHEY and SMNVEV (reference sequence). The DNA of the CDR3 is TGTGCCAGCAGTTCCCCCGGACCTTGGGCTGAAGCTTTCTTT. Amino acid sequence: CASSSPGPWAEAFF.

A few counts support this clonotype. This chain links TRBV7-3 with TRBJ1-1, with D unclear. The V end was cut by 5 bases, the J end by 1 base, with 17 bases between. Germline-derived CDR1 and CDR2 are SGHTA and FQGTGA. The CDR3 covers 16 residues. The CDR3 reads CASSPHAGPGNTEAFF. CDR3 in DNA: TGTGCCAGCAGCCCCCATGCCGGGCCCGGGAACACTGAAGCTTTCTTT.